Presented here are 32 T cell receptor beta chains from one specimen sequenced in a study of identical twins. MiXCR, applied by TCRdb to the 5' RACE reads, yields one record per CDR3 protein. Here the sample spans about 690,000 distinct CDR3 sequences, 21% being singletons. Another study also made use of these data, one on T cells expressing NK-cell markers.

Sample: PBMCs. The origin of the receptors is a woman between 18 and 29 years old in good health.

This clonotype was seen ten or more times. The chain has TRBV29-1 and TRBJ2-2; D possibly corresponds to TRBD2 (5 bases). Deletions cut 6 bases from V and 6 bases from J, with 5 bases between. The CDR3 has 10 residues. Germline lookup yields CDR1 SQVTM and CDR2 ANQGSEA. The DNA for the CDR3 is TGCAGCGTAGCGGCCGGGGAGCTGTTTTTT. Its protein is CSVAAGELFF.

Only a few counts were recorded for this clonotype. The rearrangement uses TRBV7-2 and TRBJ2-7; TRBD2 agrees at 7 bases. CDR1 is SGHTA, CDR2 FQGNSA, per germline. J gave up 3 bases and V 2 bases, and 10 bases lay outside the gene matches. CDR3 length: 16 amino acids. The CDR3: CASSLSVASGIYEQYF. Written as DNA, the CDR3 is TGTGCCAGCAGCTTATCAGTTGCTAGCGGAATCTACGAGCAGTACTTC.

This clonotype has more than one count but fewer than ten. V and J are TRBV7-8 and TRBJ1-1, with 8 bases matching TRBD1. Germline V gene lookup returns CDR1 SGHVS and CDR2 FQNEAQ. This CDR3 region has 15 residues. After removal of 0 bases from V and 4 bases from J, the junction contained 4 bases not matched to a gene. This CDR3 is CASSLALQGGTEAFF. CDR3 bases: TGTGCCAGCAGCTTAGCACTACAGGGGGGCACTGAAGCTTTCTTT.

The J gene is TRBJ2-7, the V gene TRBV7-6, with D possibly TRBD2 on 5 matching bases. The length of the CDR3 is 16 residues. Trimming shortened V by 3 bases and J by 0 bases, and 15 bases separated the two germline ends. Per the germline V gene, CDR1 is SGHVS and CDR2 is FNYEAQ. CDR3 sequence reads: CASSFGRRGSSYEQYF. Written as DNA, the CDR3 is TGTGCCAGCAGCTTCGGACGGCGAGGGAGCTCCTACGAGCAGTACTTC. Filled out from reference TRBV7-6 and TRBJ2-7, the complete variable domain reads GAGVSQSPRYKVTKRGQDVALRCDPISGHVSLYWYRQALGQGPEFLTYFNYEAQQDKSGLPNDRFSAERPEGSISTLTIQRTEQRDSAMYRCASSFGRRGSSYEQYFGPGTRLTVT.

There are a few counts of this clonotype. V usage is TRBV9 and J usage is TRBJ1-2; unclear D gene. The CDR3 length is 17 residues. Germline V gene sequence: CDR1 SGDLS, CDR2 YYNGEE. Trimming took off 4 bases at V and 2 bases at J, with 21 bases between the two ends. The CDR3 is CASSHEPLTPGNYGYTF. The CDR3, as DNA: TGTGCCAGCAGCCACGAGCCTCTCACCCCTGGGAACTATGGCTACACCTTC.

The chain has TRBV7-8 and TRBJ2-3; D is undetermined. In germline, CDR1 is SGHVS, CDR2 FQNEAQ. CDR3 length: 14 amino acids. V gave up 2 bases and J gave up 1 base, with 7 bases separating them. The CDR3 sequence is CASSLNIGTDTQYF. The CDR3, as DNA: TGTGCCAGCAGCTTAAACATAGGCACAGATACGCAGTATTTT.

This clonotype was detected a few times. The CDR3 DNA is TGTGCCAGCAGCTTCTGGACAGGCGGGGAGACCCAGTACTTC. This encodes CASSFWTGGETQYF. This chain joins TRBV5-6 and TRBJ2-5, with 7 nucleotides matching TRBD1. Trimming at V came to 2 bases and at J to 5 bases, leaving 6 bases not matched to a gene. There are 14 residues in the CDR3. The germline V gene has CDR1 SGHDT and CDR2 YYEEEE.

The rearrangement links TRBV7-2 to TRBJ2-3; D gene uncertain. The CDR3 totals 15 residues. V lost 2 bases and J lost 2, with 11 bases in between. The germline gives CDR1 SGHTA, CDR2 FQGNSA. Here the CDR3 DNA reads TGTGCCAGCAGCTTAACCCCTGGGTACACAGATACGCAGTATTTT. Translated: CASSLTPGYTDTQYF.

V gene TRBV12-3 or TRBV12-4 combines with J gene TRBJ2-1; D is possibly TRBD2 (6 bases). This CDR3 has 15 amino acids. V was shortened by 1 base and J by 5 bases, with 12 bases between the two germline ends. CDR3 coding DNA: TGTGCCAGCAGTTTAGGGGTAGCGGCAAACAATGAGCAGTTCTTC. It specifies CASSLGVAANNEQFF.

This clonotype was picked up many times. The V gene is TRBV29-1, the J gene TRBJ2-2, with D possibly matching TRBD2 (7 bases). Germline V gene lookup returns CDR1 SQVTM and CDR2 ANQGSEA. The CDR3 is 13 amino acids. V lost 3 bases, J lost 7 bases, and 12 bases lay in between. CDR3: CSVEGGQVGELFF. CDR3 sequence (DNA): TGCAGCGTTGAGGGGGGGCAGGTCGGGGAGCTGTTTTTT.

The genes are TRBV7-9 and TRBJ2-5; D might be TRBD1 (6 bases). V was clipped by 3 bases and J by 3 bases, with 11 bases between them. Germline assignment: CDR1 SEHNR and CDR2 FQNEAQ (reference sequence). CDR3 length equals 14 residues. CDR3 protein: CASSFQGSKETQYF. The CDR3 nucleotides are TGTGCCAGCAGCTTTCAGGGGTCGAAAGAGACCCAGTACTTC.

The V gene is TRBV7-9, the J gene TRBJ2-7, with D maybe TRBD2 (7 bases). This CDR3 is 16 amino acids long. Between the trimmed V and J ends, which lost 4 bases and 2 bases, there was a span of 18 bases. Germline V gene data show CDR1 as SEHNR and CDR2 as FQNEAQ (reference sequence). This CDR3 reads CASSSSRDGGPYEQYF. CDR3 DNA: TGTGCCAGCAGCTCAAGTAGGGACGGGGGGCCCTACGAGCAGTACTTC. The variable domain in full, with the rest retrieved from reference TRBV7-9 and TRBJ2-7, is DTGVSQNPRHKITKRGQNVTFRCDPISEHNRLYWYRQTLGQGPEFLTYFQNEAQLEKSRLLSDRFSAERPKGSFSTLEIQRTEQGDSAMYLCASSSSRDGGPYEQYFGPGTRLTVT.

The chain joins TRBV19 to TRBJ2-3, with 13 bases that match TRBD2. CDR3 length: 16 residues. V lost 6 bases to trimming and J lost 4 bases; unmatched junction nucleotides: 7. Germline V gene sequence: CDR1 LNHDA, CDR2 SQIVND (reference sequence). The CDR3 coding sequence is TGTGCCAGTAGAATCACTAGCGGGGGGGGCGCAGATACGCAGTATTTT. It specifies CASRITSGGGADTQYF.

Worth noting for this clonotype: At one end, the junction sequence differs from germline, possibly due to a read error. This chain connects TRBV6-1 to TRBJ1-2; 9 bases match TRBD1. The CDR3 totals 16 residues. CDR1 and CDR2 from the germline V gene are MNHNS and SASEGT. CDR3 nucleotide sequence: TGTGCCAGCAGCCGGACAGGGGTGATTCTGGGCTATGGCTCCACCTTC. It codes for CASSRTGVILGYGSTF.

The chain uses TRBV3-1 and TRBJ2-7, with 12 positions matching TRBD2. The J segment lost 0 bases and the V segment lost 1 base, leaving 1 base of the junction unmatched. This CDR3 spans 16 amino acids. Germline V CDR1 and CDR2: LGHDT, YNNKEL (reference sequence). The CDR3: CASSQGGLAGSYEQYF. CDR3 DNA sequence: TGTGCCAGCAGCCAAGGGGGACTAGCGGGCTCCTACGAGCAGTACTTC.

V is TRBV11-2 and J is TRBJ2-5, with D possibly being TRBD2 (7 bases). Germline CDR1 SGHAT, CDR2 FQNNGV. The V gene lost 8 bases and the J gene lost 7 bases, with 23 bases spanning the gap. The CDR3 length is 15 residues. The CDR3 DNA is TGTGCCAGCGTCTTCTCGGGACAAACGGGGGGGACCCAGTACTTC. This translates into CASVFSGQTGGTQYF.

The chain joins TRBV5-6 to TRBJ2-5; TRBD1 matches 10 bases. The V and J ends lost 1 base and 5 bases, in that order; junction bases with no gene match: 5. This CDR3 has 15 amino acids. Germline assignment: CDR1 SGHDT and CDR2 YYEEEE. CDR3 region: CASSLWGQGTETQYF. CDR3 DNA sequence: TGTGCCAGCAGCTTGTGGGGACAGGGGACGGAGACCCAGTACTTC.

The genes are TRBV20-1 and TRBJ2-5, with 8 bases fitting TRBD2. V shed 3 bases and J 5 bases; nucleotides not matched to a gene: 5. Germline V CDR1 and CDR2: DFQATT, SNEGSKA (reference sequence). The length of the CDR3 is 13 residues. Written as DNA, the CDR3 is TGCAGTGCTAGCGGGGGGGATTGGGAGACCCAGTACTTC. Translation gives CSASGGDWETQYF.

This sequence joins TRBV12-3 or TRBV12-4 and TRBJ2-3; D not certain. The CDR3 loop spans 16 amino acids. Trimming pared 7 bases from V and 0 bases from J, leaving 17 bases between. CDR3 nucleotides: TGTGCCAGCACAGACCAAACCAAATCTAGCACAGATACGCAGTATTTT. It translates to CASTDQTKSSTDTQYF.

This clonotype was counted a few times. The chain is built from TRBV28 and TRBJ2-1; D gene ambiguous. The germline V and J ends were trimmed by 7 bases and 3 bases, with 16 bases remaining between them. This CDR3 spans 15 amino acids. Germline V gene data show CDR1 as MDHEN and CDR2 as SYDVKM. CDR3 sequence reads: CASKVLRRHYNEQFF. The CDR3 DNA is TGTGCCAGCAAGGTTTTACGGAGACACTACAATGAGCAGTTCTTC.

The V call is TRBV15, the J call TRBJ2-6; 7 bases line up with TRBD2. V was clipped by 5 bases and J by 2 bases; unmatched bases: 6. This CDR3 has 16 residues. Germline V gives CDR1 LNHNV, CDR2 YYDKDF (reference sequence). The CDR3 loop is CATSLGAGTGANVLTF. In DNA form, the CDR3 reads TGTGCCACCAGCCTGGGAGCGGGGACTGGGGCCAACGTCCTGACTTTC.

V and J are TRBV7-8 and TRBJ2-3; 8 bases line up with TRBD2. J gave up 1 base and V 1 base, and 7 bases lay outside the gene matches. The CDR3 runs 17 residues. The germline CDR1 and CDR2 sequences are SGHVS and FQNEAQ. The CDR3 region is CASSLVRSGDRTDTQYF. In nucleotides, the CDR3 is TGTGCCAGCAGCTTAGTGCGTAGCGGGGATCGCACAGATACGCAGTATTTT.

This sequence joins TRBV11-2 and TRBJ2-3; 8 bases agree with TRBD2. Germline assignment: CDR1 SGHAT and CDR2 FQNNGV. The CDR3 is 20 residues long. V lost 5 bases, J lost 2 bases, and 21 bases stayed unmatched. Here the CDR3 reads CASSPLSPLLLAAPTDTQYF. The CDR3 coding sequence is TGTGCCAGCAGCCCACTCTCCCCCCTACTACTAGCGGCTCCCACAGATACGCAGTATTTT.

This clonotype was seen a handful of times. The chain couples TRBV20-1 to TRBJ2-5; 7 bases are a match to TRBD1. The germline CDR1 and CDR2 sequences are DFQATT and SNEGSKA (reference sequence). J lost 6 bases, V lost 4 bases, and 5 bases had no gene match. The length of the CDR3 is 12 residues. This CDR3 reads CSAIRQGKTQYF. CDR3 bases: TGCAGTGCTATCAGACAGGGCAAGACCCAGTACTTC.

The CDR3 reads CSARANQGNSYEQYF. The CDR3 nucleotides are TGCAGTGCTAGAGCGAACCAGGGGAACTCCTACGAGCAGTACTTC. The chain carries TRBV20-1 and TRBJ2-7, with a weak D call TRBD1 (6 bases). Trimming shortened V by 1 base and J by 0 bases, and 13 bases separated the two germline ends. This CDR3 contains 15 residues. Germline V lookup: CDR1 DFQATT, CDR2 SNEGSKA (reference sequence).

This clonotype was recorded at least ten times. As DNA, the CDR3 is TGCAGTGCCCTGAGACAGGGTAGAGTAGCTTTCTTT. The encoded protein is CSALRQGRVAFF. The V gene is TRBV20-1, the J gene TRBJ1-1; 7 bases align to TRBD1. This CDR3 has 12 amino acids. CDR1 and CDR2 (germline): DFQATT, SNEGSKA (reference sequence). V lost 6 bases, J lost 10 bases, and 11 bases stayed unmatched.

The V call is TRBV20-1, the J call TRBJ1-4; D not resolved. The germline V gene encodes CDR1 DFQATT and CDR2 SNEGSKA (reference sequence). The CDR3 sequence is 11 residues long. The CDR3 region has the DNA TGCAGGTACCCTGAGGGTGAAAAACTGTTTTTT. The encoded protein is CRYPEGEKLFF.

The chain combines TRBV6-2 or TRBV6-3 with TRBJ2-2; D remains ambiguous. With 8 bases removed from V and 4 bases from J, the gap between germline ends came to 11 bases. Per germline, CDR1 MNHEY and CDR2 SVGEGT. This CDR3 comprises 13 residues. The CDR3 sequence is CASLILVTGELFF. As DNA, the CDR3 is TGTGCCAGCTTGATTTTAGTCACCGGGGAGCTGTTTTTT.

The CDR3 coding sequence is TGTGCCATGAGCAGCGGGCTAGTAGGCGAGCAGTTCTTC. Protein: CAMSSGLVGEQFF. The chain joins TRBV5-6 to TRBJ2-1, with D possibly being TRBD2 (6 bases). CDR3 size: 13 residues. Trimming removed 9 bases at V and 10 bases at J, with 20 bases between. Germline-derived CDR1 and CDR2 are SGHDT and YYEEEE. Combining the CDR3 with reference TRBV5-6 and TRBJ2-1 gives the whole variable domain DAGVTQSPTHLIKTRGQQVTLRCSPKSGHDTVSWYQQALGQGPQFIFQYYEEEERQRGNFPDRFSGHQFPNYSSELNVNALLLGDSALYLCAMSSGLVGEQFFGPGTRLTVL.

The rearrangement joins TRBV12-3 or TRBV12-4 to TRBJ1-1; 7 nucleotides match TRBD1. This CDR3 is 14 amino acids long. V gave up 3 bases and J gave up 3 bases; unmatched junction bases: 4. CDR3 sequence: CASSFQGGDTEAFF. The CDR3 bases are TGTGCCAGCAGTTTTCAGGGGGGTGACACTGAAGCTTTCTTT.

This clonotype was counted between two and nine times. Here the CDR3 reads CASRLGAHYEQYF. CDR3 in DNA: TGTGCCAGCAGACTCGGCGCCCACTATGAGCAGTACTTC. The chain recombines TRBV2 with TRBJ2-7; D not resolved. V lost 6 bases and J lost 7, with 16 bases in between. The CDR3 is 13 residues long. Germline CDR1 SNHLY, CDR2 FYNNEI.

The rearrangement joins TRBV20-1 to TRBJ2-3, with a possible D match to TRBD2 (5 bases). Deletions cut 0 bases from V and 2 bases from J, with 15 bases between. Germline V gene data show CDR1 as DFQATT and CDR2 as SNEGSKA (reference sequence). The CDR3 consists of 16 residues. CDR3 nucleotide sequence: TGCAGTGCTAGAGATAGGCGGGTTCAAACCACAGATACGCAGTATTTT. Protein: CSARDRRVQTTDTQYF.